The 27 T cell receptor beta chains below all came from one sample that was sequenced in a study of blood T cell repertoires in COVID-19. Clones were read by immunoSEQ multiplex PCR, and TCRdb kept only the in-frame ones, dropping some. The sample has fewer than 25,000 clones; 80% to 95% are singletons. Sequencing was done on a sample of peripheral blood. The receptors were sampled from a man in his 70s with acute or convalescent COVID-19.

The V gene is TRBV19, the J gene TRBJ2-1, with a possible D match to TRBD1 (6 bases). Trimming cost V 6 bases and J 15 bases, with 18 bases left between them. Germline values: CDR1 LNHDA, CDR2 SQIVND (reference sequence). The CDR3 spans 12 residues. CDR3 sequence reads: CASRQGAGAPFF. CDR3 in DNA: TGTGCCAGTAGACAGGGAGCAGGGGCCCCGTTCTTC.

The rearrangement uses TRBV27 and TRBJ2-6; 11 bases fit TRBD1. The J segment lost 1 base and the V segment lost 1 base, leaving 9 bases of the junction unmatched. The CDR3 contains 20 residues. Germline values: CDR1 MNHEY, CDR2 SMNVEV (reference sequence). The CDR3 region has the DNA TGTGCCAGCAGTTTATGGCCTCCGGGACAGGGGGGATCTGGGGCCAACGTCCTGACTTTC. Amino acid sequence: CASSLWPPGQGGSGANVLTF.

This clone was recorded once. CDR3 nucleotide sequence: TGTGCCAGCAGCGCCGGGGGACAGCTGAACACCGGGGAGCTGTTTTTT. Amino acid sequence: CASSAGGQLNTGELFF. The chain joins TRBV11-2 to TRBJ2-2, with a weak D call TRBD1 (7 bases). V was pared by 5 bases and J by 1 base, with 14 bases between. The V gene's germline CDR1 is SGHAT and CDR2 FQNNGV. This CDR3 has 16 amino acids.

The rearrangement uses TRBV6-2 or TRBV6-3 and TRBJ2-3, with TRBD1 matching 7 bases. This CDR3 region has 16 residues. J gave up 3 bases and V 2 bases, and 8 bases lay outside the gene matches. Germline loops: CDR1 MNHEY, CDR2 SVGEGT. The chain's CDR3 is CASSYGPGQFTDTQYF. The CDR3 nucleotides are TGTGCCAGCAGTTACGGTCCGGGACAGTTTACAGATACGCAGTATTTT.

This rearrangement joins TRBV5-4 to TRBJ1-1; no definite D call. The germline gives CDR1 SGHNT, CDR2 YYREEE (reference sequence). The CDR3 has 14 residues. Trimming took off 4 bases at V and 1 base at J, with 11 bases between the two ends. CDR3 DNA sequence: TGTGCCAGCAGCCCTGGGCAACGGAACACTGAAGCTTTCTTT. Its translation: CASSPGQRNTEAFF. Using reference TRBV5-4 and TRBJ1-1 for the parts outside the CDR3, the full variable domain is ETGVTQSPTHLIKTRGQQVTLRCSSQSGHNTVSWYQQALGQGPQFIFQYYREEENGRGNFPPRFSGLQFPNYSSELNVNALELDDSALYLCASSPGQRNTEAFFGQGTRLTVV.

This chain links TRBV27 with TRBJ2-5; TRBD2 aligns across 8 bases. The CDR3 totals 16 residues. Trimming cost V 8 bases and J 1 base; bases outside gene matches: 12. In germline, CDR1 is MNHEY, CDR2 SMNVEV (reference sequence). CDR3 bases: TGTGCCAGCGGGGTGAGCCGTAGCGGGGCCCAAGAGACCCAGTACTTC. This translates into CASGVSRSGAQETQYF.

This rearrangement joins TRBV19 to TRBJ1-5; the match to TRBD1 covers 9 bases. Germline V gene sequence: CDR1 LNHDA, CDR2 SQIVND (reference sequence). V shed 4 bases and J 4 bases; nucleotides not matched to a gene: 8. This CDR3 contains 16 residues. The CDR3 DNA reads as TGTGCCAGTAGTACTAAGCCGACAGGGGGTAATCAGCCCCAGCATTTT. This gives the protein CASSTKPTGGNQPQHF.

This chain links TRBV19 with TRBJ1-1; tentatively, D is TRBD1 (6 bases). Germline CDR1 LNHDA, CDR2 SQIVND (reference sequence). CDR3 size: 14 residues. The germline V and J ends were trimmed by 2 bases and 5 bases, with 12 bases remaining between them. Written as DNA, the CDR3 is TGTGCCAGTAGTATAAATGGGGGCCGAACTGAAGCTTTCTTT. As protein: CASSINGGRTEAFF. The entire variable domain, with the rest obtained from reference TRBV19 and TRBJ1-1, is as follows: DGGITQSPKYLFRKEGQNVTLSCEQNLNHDAMYWYRQDPGQGLRLIYYSQIVNDFQKGDIAEGYSVSREKKESFPLTVTSAQKNPTAFYLCASSINGGRTEAFFGQGTRLTVV.

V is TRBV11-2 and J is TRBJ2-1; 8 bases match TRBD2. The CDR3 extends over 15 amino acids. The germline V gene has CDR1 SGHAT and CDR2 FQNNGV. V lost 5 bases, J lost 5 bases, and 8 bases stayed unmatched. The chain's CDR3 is CASSLYPGLDNEQFF. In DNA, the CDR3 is TGTGCCAGCAGCCTATACCCGGGACTAGACAATGAGCAGTTCTTC.

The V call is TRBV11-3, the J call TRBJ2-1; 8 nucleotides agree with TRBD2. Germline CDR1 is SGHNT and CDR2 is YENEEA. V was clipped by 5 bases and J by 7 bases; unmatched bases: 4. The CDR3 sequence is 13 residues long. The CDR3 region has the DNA TGTGCCAGCAGCCCGGGACTAGGGAATGAGCAGTTCTTC. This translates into CASSPGLGNEQFF.

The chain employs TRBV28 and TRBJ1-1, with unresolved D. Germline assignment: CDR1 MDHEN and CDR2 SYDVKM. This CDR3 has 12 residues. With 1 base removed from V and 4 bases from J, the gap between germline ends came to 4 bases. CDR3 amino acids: CASSLLSTEAFF. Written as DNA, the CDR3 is TGTGCCAGCAGTTTATTGAGCACTGAAGCTTTCTTT.

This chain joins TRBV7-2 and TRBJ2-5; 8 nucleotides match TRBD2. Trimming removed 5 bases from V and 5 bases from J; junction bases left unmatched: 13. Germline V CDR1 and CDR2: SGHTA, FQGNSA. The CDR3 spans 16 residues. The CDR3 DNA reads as TGTGCCAGCAGCCAGCAGCGTAGCGGGGTTGGGGAGACCCAGTACTTC. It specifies CASSQQRSGVGETQYF.

CDR3 sequence reads: CASSRWTGSNEKLFF. CDR3 DNA sequence: TGTGCCAGCAGTCGCTGGACAGGCAGTAATGAAAAACTGTTTTTT. This chain joins TRBV28 and TRBJ1-4; TRBD1 matches 7 bases. Germline CDR1 and CDR2: MDHEN and SYDVKM. The CDR3 is 15 amino acids. Trimming cost V 5 bases and J 4 bases; bases outside gene matches: 7.

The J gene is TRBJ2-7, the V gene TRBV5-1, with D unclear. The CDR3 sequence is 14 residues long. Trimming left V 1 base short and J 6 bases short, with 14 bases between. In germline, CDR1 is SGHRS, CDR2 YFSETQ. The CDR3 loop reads CASSLLSNHGEQYF. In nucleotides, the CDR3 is TGCGCCAGCAGCTTGCTATCTAATCACGGCGAGCAGTACTTC.

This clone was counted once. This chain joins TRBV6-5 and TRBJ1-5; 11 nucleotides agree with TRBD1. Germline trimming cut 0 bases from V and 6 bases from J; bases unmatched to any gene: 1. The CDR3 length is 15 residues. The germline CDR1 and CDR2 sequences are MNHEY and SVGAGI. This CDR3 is CASSYSGQGGQPQHF. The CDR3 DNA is TGTGCCAGCAGTTACTCGGGACAGGGGGGTCAGCCCCAGCATTTT.

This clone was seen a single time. CDR3: CASSFGAGGLYEQYF. The CDR3 DNA follows: TGTGCCAGCAGTTTTGGCGCCGGGGGTCTCTACGAGCAGTACTTC. The V gene is TRBV6-5, the J gene TRBJ2-7, with a possible D match to TRBD2 (6 bases). Germline V gene data show CDR1 as MNHEY and CDR2 as SVGAGI. Trimming left V 4 bases short and J 3 bases short, with 16 bases between. The CDR3 length is 15 residues.

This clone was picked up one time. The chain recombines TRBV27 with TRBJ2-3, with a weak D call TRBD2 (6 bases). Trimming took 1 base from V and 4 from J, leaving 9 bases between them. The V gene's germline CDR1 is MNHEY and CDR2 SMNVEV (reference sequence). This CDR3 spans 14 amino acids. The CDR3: CASSLLGGADTQYF. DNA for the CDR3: TGTGCCAGCAGTTTATTGGGAGGCGCAGATACGCAGTATTTT.

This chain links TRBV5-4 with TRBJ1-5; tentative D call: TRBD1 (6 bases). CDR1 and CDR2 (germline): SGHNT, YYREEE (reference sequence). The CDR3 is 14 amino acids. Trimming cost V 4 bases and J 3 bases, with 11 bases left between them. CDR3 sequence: CASSRQGINQPQHF. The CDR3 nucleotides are TGTGCCAGCAGCCGCCAGGGGATCAATCAGCCCCAGCATTTT.

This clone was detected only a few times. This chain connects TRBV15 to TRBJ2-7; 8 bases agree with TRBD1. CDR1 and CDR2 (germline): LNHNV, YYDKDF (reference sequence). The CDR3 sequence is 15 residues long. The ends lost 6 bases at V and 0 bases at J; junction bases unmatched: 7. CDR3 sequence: CATSRTGLSSYEQYF. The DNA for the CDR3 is TGTGCCACCAGTCGGACAGGGCTGAGCTCCTACGAGCAGTACTTC.

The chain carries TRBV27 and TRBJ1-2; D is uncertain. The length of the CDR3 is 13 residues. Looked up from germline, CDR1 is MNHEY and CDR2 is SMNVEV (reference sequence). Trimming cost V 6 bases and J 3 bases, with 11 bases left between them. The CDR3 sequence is CASSNTADYGYTF. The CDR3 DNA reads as TGTGCCAGCAGCAATACAGCCGACTATGGCTACACCTTC.

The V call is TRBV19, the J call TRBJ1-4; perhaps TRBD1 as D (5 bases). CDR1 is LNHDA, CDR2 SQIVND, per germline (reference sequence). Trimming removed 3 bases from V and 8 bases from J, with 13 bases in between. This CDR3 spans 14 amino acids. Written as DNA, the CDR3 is TGTGCCAGTAGTATTGGCGCAGGGAGGGAAAAACTGTTTTTT. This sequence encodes CASSIGAGREKLFF. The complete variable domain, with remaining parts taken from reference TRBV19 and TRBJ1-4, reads DGGITQSPKYLFRKEGQNVTLSCEQNLNHDAMYWYRQDPGQGLRLIYYSQIVNDFQKGDIAEGYSVSREKKESFPLTVTSAQKNPTAFYLCASSIGAGREKLFFGSGTQLSVL.

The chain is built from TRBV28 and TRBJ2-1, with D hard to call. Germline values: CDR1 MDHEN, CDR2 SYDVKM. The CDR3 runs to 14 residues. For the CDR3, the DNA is TGTGTCACATCGCCCCCGTCGCGAGGAAATGAGCAGTTCTTC. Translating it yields CVTSPPSRGNEQFF.

CDR3 amino acids: CASSTSLVADSYEQYF. CDR3 coding DNA: TGTGCCAGTAGTACCTCCCTGGTAGCGGATTCCTACGAGCAGTACTTC. The genes are TRBV19 and TRBJ2-7; tentative D call: TRBD2 (6 bases). Trimming stripped 4 bases from V and 1 base from J, with 17 bases between. Germline V CDR1 and CDR2: LNHDA, SQIVND (reference sequence). This CDR3 contains 16 residues. Drawing the rest from reference TRBV19 and TRBJ2-7, the complete variable domain is DGGITQSPKYLFRKEGQNVTLSCEQNLNHDAMYWYRQDPGQGLRLIYYSQIVNDFQKGDIAEGYSVSREKKESFPLTVTSAQKNPTAFYLCASSTSLVADSYEQYFGPGTRLTVT.

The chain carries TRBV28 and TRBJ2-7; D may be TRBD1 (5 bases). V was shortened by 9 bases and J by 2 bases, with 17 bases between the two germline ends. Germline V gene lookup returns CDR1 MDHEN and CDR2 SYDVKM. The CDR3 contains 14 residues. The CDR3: CASQTAPPTYEQYF. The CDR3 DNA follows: TGTGCCAGTCAGACAGCACCGCCAACCTACGAGCAGTACTTC.

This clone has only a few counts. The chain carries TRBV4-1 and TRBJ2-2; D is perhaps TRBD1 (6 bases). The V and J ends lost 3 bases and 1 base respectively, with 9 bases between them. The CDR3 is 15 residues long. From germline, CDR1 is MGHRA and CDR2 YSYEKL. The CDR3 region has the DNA TGCGCCAGCAGCCAGAAGGACAGGAACACCGGGGAGCTGTTTTTT. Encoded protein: CASSQKDRNTGELFF.

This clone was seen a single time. The CDR3 bases are TGTGCCAGCAGTTTATGGCGTAGCGGGATGGCCTACAATGAGCAGTTCTTC. Its translation: CASSLWRSGMAYNEQFF. The V gene is TRBV27, the J gene TRBJ2-1, with 8 bases lining up with TRBD2. V shed 1 base and J 2 bases; nucleotides not matched to a gene: 7. This CDR3 comprises 17 residues. Germline loops: CDR1 MNHEY, CDR2 SMNVEV (reference sequence).

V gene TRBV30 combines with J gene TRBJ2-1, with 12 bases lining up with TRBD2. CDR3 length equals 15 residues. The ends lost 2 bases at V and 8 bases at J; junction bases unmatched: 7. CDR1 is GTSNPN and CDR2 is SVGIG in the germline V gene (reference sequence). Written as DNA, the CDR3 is TGTGCCTGGAGTCACCTAGCGGGGGGGCCCTATGAGCAGTTCTTC. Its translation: CAWSHLAGGPYEQFF.